By share of the sample, the clone carrying this TCR beta chain is large. Antigen unknown. V shed 1 base and J shed 0 bases, with 6 bases lying between them. The CDR3 runs to 14 residues. Germline CDR1 and CDR2: MNHEY and SVGAGI. Profiled with immunoSEQ multiplex PCR; TCRdb holds only in-frame clones, not every one. The sample lists 3,500 to 5,500 clones; about two thirds were seen once. The data stem from a study of CD8 T cell repertoires and HIV-1 epitope variants. Turning to the study itself: T cells were stimulated with Twenty-five Gag and Nef peptides separately. Tested: three Gag epitope families, Nef HW9 and YT9. Enriched T cells were co-cultured with equal numbers of autologous T cell-negative antigen-presenting cells.

The receptor was derived from a male donor with HIV. What was sequenced was cultured CD8+ T cells derived from PBMCs. J is TRBJ1-1 and V is TRBV6-5; D is unclear. The CDR3 nucleotides are TGTGCCAGCAGTTACTTGGATATGAACACTGAAGCTTTCTTT. Translation: CASSYLDMNTEAFF.